A single count supports the clone carrying this T cell receptor (beta chain). The record originates from a study of blood T cell repertoires in COVID-19. Background on the study: Samples came from the United States, Italy and Spain, spanning acute and convalescent COVID-19. T cells, B-cell-depleted T cells, or PBMCs supplied cDNA or gDNA.

Trimming took 4 bases from V and 0 from J; bases not matched to a gene: 6. Germline CDR1 and CDR2: MGHDK and SYGVNS. The CDR3 consists of 15 residues. Original data processing: Counts of nucleated cells, estimated from reference gene primer amplification, were obtained. TCRdb's table, derived via immunoSEQ multiplex PCR, lists solely in-frame clones and lacks some. V, J and clone size are those of that table, while D and trimming were read from the DNA. The sample comprises about 27,000 clones, about 85% of which are singletons, and 60% to 70% rests with the top ten. This sequence originates from an older man with acute or convalescent COVID-19. The V gene is TRBV25-1, the J gene TRBJ2-7; 7 bases match TRBD2. Source material: peripheral blood. CDR3 protein: CASSALGGSSYEQYF. DNA for the CDR3: TGTGCCAGCAGTGCTTTAGGCGGGAGCTCCTACGAGCAGTACTTC.